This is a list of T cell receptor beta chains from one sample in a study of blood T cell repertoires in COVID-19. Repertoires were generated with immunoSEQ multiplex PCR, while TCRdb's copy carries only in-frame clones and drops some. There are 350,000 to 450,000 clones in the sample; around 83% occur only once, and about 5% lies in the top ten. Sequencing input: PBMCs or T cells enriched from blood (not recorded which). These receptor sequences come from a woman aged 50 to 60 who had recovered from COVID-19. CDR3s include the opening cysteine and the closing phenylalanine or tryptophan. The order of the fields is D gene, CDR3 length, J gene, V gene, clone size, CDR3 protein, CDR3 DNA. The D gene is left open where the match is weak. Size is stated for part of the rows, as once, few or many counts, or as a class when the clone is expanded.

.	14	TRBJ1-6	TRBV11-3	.	CASSWGQDNSPLHF	TGTGCCAGCAGCTGGGGACAAGATAATTCACCCCTCCACTTT
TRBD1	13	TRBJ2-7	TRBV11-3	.	CASSSGQGYEQYF	TGTGCCAGCAGCTCGGGACAGGGCTACGAGCAGTACTTC
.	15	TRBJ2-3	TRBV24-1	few	CATATSTGTADTQYF	TGTGCCACCGCCACCTCCACCGGGACTGCAGATACGCAGTATTTT
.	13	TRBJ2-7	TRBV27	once	CASSRQRSYEQYF	TGTGCCAGCAGTAGACAGAGATCCTACGAGCAGTACTTC
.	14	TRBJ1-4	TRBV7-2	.	CASGLNGGGEKLFF	TGTGCCAGCGGGCTCAATGGGGGGGGAGAAAAACTGTTTTTT
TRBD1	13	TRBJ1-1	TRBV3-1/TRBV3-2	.	CASSRGLGTEAFF	TGTGCCAGCAGCAGGGGGCTGGGCACTGAAGCTTTCTTT
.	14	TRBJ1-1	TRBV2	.	CASSGETMNTEAFF	TGTGCCAGCAGTGGTGAGACAATGAACACTGAAGCTTTCTTT
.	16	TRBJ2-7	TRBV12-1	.	CASSPRPAPGAYEQYF	TGTGCCAGCAGCCCCCGGCCGGCCCCGGGGGCCTACGAGCAGTACTTC
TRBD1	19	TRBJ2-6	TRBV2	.	CASRRDRVLTGSGANVLTF	TGTGCCAGCAGAAGGGACAGGGTATTGACAGGCTCTGGGGCCAACGTCCTGACTTTC
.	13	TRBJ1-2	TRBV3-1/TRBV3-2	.	CASSQFLGGGYTF	TGTGCCAGCAGCCAATTTTTAGGGGGTGGCTACACCTTC
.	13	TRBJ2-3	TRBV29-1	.	CSVEFSRGDTQYF	TGCAGCGTTGAGTTTAGCCGTGGAGATACGCAGTATTTT
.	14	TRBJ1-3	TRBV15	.	CATSRQGSGNTIYF	TGTGCCACCAGCAGACAGGGGTCTGGAAACACCATATATTTT
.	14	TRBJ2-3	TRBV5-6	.	CASSLVQGTDTQYF	TGTGCCAGCAGCTTGGTACAGGGAACAGATACGCAGTATTTT
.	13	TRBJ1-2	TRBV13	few	CASSLTGRYGYTF	TGTGCCAGCAGCTTGACGGGGAGGTATGGCTACACCTTC
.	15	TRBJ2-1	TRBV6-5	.	CASAVSWTAHNEQFF	TGTGCCAGCGCCGTAAGTTGGACAGCCCACAATGAGCAGTTCTTC
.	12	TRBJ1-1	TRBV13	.	CASSLTLTEAFF	TGTGCCAGCAGCCTAACTCTGACTGAAGCTTTCTTT
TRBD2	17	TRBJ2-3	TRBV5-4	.	CASSLAGVSGGTDTQYF	TGTGCCAGCAGCTTGGCCGGGGTTAGCGGGGGCACAGATACGCAGTATTTT
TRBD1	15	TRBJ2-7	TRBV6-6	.	CASSYSRQGIHEQYF	TGTGCCAGCAGTTACTCCCGACAGGGTATTCACGAGCAGTACTTC
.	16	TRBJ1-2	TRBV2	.	CASRESRRNYNYGYTF	TGTGCCAGCAGGGAATCCCGTAGAAACTATAACTATGGCTACACCTTC
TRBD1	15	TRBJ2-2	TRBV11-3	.	CASSPGQERTGELFF	TGTGCCAGCAGCCCAGGACAGGAGCGCACCGGGGAGCTGTTTTTT
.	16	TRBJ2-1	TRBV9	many	CASSDRTAATHNEQFF	TGTGCCAGCAGCGACCGGACAGCAGCTACTCACAATGAGCAGTTCTTC
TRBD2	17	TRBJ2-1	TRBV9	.	CASSVTSGGAAYNEQFF	TGTGCCAGCAGCGTTACTAGCGGGGGGGCGGCGTACAATGAGCAGTTCTTC
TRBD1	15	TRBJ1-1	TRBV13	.	CASSQQQGLLATAFF	TGTGCCAGCAGCCAACAACAGGGGCTTTTAGCGACGGCTTTCTTT
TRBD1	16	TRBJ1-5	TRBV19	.	CASSTPGQLINQPQHF	TGTGCCAGTAGTACCCCGGGACAGCTTATCAATCAGCCCCAGCATTTT
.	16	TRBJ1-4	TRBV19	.	CASSIGPGLENEKLFF	TGTGCCAGTAGTATAGGACCGGGTCTTGAAAATGAAAAACTGTTTTTT
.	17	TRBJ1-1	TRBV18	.	CASSPLGAGSRNTEAFF	TGTGCCAGCTCACCCCTCGGTGCGGGGTCGAGGAACACTGAAGCTTTCTTT
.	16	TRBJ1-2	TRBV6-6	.	CASSRLGATPNYGYTF	TGTGCCAGCAGCCGCCTCGGAGCTACCCCAAACTATGGCTACACCTTC
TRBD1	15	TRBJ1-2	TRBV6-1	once	CASSEGTGTNYGYTF	TGTGCCAGCAGTGAAGGGACAGGTACTAACTATGGCTACACCTTC
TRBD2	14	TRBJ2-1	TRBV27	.	CASSLRGAYNEQFF	TGTGCCAGCAGTTTGCGGGGGGCCTACAATGAGCAGTTCTTC
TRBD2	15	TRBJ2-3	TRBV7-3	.	CASSPSGGSTDTQYF	TGTGCCAGCAGCCCTAGCGGGGGCAGCACAGATACGCAGTATTTT
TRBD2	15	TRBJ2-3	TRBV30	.	CAWSELAASTDTQYF	TGTGCCTGGAGTGAACTAGCGGCTAGCACAGATACGCAGTATTTT
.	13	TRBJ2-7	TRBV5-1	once	CASSPGRGYEQYF	TGCGCCAGCAGTCCGGGCAGGGGCTACGAGCAGTACTTC
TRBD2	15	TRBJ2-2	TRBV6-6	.	CASSPGLAGTGELFF	TGTGCCAGCAGCCCGGGACTAGCGGGCACCGGGGAGCTGTTTTTT
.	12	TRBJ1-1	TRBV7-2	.	CASSSRVTEAFF	TGTGCCAGCAGCTCGCGGGTCACTGAAGCTTTCTTT
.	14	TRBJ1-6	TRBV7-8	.	CASSLDRGNSPLHF	TGTGCCAGCAGCTTAGATAGGGGGAACTCACCCCTCCACTTT
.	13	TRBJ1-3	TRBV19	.	CASSTPGGNTIYF	TGTGCCAGTAGTACACCAGGGGGAAACACCATATATTTT
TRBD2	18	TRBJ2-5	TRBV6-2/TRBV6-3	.	CASSYLAGGPQYQETQYF	TGTGCCAGCAGTTACCTGGCGGGAGGGCCGCAATACCAAGAGACCCAGTACTTC
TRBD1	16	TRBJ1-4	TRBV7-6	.	CASSVGQGVGVEKLFF	TGTGCCAGCAGCGTGGGACAGGGGGTTGGAGTTGAAAAACTGTTTTTT
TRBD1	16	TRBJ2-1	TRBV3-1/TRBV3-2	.	CASSQPGQGTYNEQFF	TGTGCCAGCAGCCAGCCTGGACAGGGTACCTACAATGAGCAGTTCTTC
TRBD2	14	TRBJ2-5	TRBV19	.	CASSSGRYQETQYF	TGTGCCAGTAGTAGCGGGAGGTACCAAGAGACCCAGTACTTC
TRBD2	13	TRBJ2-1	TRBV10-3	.	CAISSGENNEQFF	TGTGCCATTTCTAGCGGGGAAAACAATGAGCAGTTCTTC
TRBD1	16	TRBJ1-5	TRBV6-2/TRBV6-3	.	CASSYVDRGSDQPQHF	TGTGCCAGCAGTTACGTCGACAGGGGGAGCGATCAGCCCCAGCATTTT
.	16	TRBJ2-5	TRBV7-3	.	CASSLTGPPNQETQYF	TGTGCCAGCAGCTTAACGGGGCCACCGAATCAAGAGACCCAGTACTTC
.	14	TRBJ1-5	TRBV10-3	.	CAISDRQGNQPQHF	TGTGCCATCAGTGACCGACAGGGCAATCAGCCCCAGCATTTT
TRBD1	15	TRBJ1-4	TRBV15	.	CATSKTGQLNEKLFF	TGTGCCACCAGCAAGACGGGACAGTTAAATGAAAAACTGTTTTTT
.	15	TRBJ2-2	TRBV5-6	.	CASSLGGAGTGELFF	TGTGCCAGCAGCTTGGGGGGCGCCGGCACCGGGGAGCTGTTTTTT
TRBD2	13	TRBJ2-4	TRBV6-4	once	CASSESSGYIQYF	TGTGCCAGCAGTGAGTCTAGCGGGTACATTCAGTACTTC
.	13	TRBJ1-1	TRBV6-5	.	CASILSGDTEAFF	TGTGCCAGCATCCTATCGGGGGACACTGAAGCTTTCTTT
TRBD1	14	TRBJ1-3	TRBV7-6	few	CASSDRVGGNTIYF	TGTGCCAGCAGCGACAGGGTGGGCGGAAACACCATATATTTT
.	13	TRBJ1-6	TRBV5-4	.	CASSYPYGSPLHF	TGTGCCAGCAGCTACCCATACGGTTCACCCCTCCACTTT
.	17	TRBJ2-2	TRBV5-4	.	CASSMPRGGGNTGELFF	TGTGCCAGCAGCATGCCCCGGGGTGGCGGGAACACCGGGGAGCTGTTTTTT
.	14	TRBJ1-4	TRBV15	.	CATSREPRNEKLFF	TGTGCCACCAGCAGAGAGCCTAGGAATGAAAAACTGTTTTTT
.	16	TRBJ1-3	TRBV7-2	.	CASSLGPGGTGNTIYF	TGTGCCAGCAGCTTAGGGCCCGGGGGGACCGGAAACACCATATATTTT
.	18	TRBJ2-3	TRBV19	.	CASSIGGRTGARTDTQYF	TGTGCCAGTAGTATCGGGGGGAGGACGGGGGCCCGCACAGATACGCAGTATTTT
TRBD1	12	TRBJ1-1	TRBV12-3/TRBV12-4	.	CASMTGTVEAFF	TGTGCCAGCATGACAGGGACGGTTGAAGCTTTCTTT
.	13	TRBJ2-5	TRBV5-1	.	CASSLGAGETQYF	TGCGCCAGCAGCTTGGGTGCGGGAGAGACCCAGTACTTC
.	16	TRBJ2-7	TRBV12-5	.	CASGLVRRPTWGEQYF	TGTGCTAGTGGTTTGGTACGGAGGCCCACCTGGGGCGAGCAGTACTTC
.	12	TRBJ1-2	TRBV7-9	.	CASSEGGAGYTF	TGTGCCAGCAGCGAAGGGGGGGCTGGCTACACCTTC
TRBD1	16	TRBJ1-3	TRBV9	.	CASSVTGPLLGNTIYF	TGTGCCAGCAGCGTGACAGGGCCTCTTTTGGGAAACACCATATATTTT